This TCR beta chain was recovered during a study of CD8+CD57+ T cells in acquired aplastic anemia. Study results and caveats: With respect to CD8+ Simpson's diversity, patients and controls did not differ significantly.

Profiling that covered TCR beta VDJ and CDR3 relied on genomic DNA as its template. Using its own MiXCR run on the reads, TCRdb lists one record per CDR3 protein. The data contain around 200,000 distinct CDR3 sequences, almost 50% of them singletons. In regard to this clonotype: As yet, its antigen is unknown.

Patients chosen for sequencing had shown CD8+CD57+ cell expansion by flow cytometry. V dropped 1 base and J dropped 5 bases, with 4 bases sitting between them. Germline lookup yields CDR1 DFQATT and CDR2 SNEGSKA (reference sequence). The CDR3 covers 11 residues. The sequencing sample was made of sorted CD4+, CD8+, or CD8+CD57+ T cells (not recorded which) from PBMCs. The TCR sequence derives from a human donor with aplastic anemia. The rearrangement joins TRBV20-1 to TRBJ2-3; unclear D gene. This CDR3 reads CSARGRDTQYF. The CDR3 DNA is TGCAGTGCTAGAGGCCGAGATACGCAGTATTTT.